This entry lists 24 T cell receptor beta chains sequenced from one sample in a study of blood T cell repertoires in COVID-19. Produced via immunoSEQ multiplex PCR; TCRdb's table is partial and in-frame only. This sample has some 160,000 clones, with about four fifths found just once. The sample taken for sequencing was PBMCs or T cells enriched from blood (not recorded which). These receptors came from a woman aged 55-69 years who had recovered from COVID-19.

The count of this clone is one. The chain carries TRBV27 and TRBJ2-1; 9 bases map to TRBD2. CDR1 is MNHEY, CDR2 SMNVEV, per germline (reference sequence). V shed 5 bases and J 10 bases; nucleotides not matched to a gene: 9. There are 14 residues in the CDR3. CDR3 protein: CASSLAGPWKEQFF. The DNA of the CDR3 is TGTGCCAGCAGTCTAGCGGGGCCGTGGAAGGAGCAGTTCTTC.

This chain connects TRBV4-1 to TRBJ2-2, with D possibly TRBD2 on 7 matching bases. From germline, CDR1 is MGHRA and CDR2 YSYEKL. The CDR3 covers 14 residues. V was clipped by 11 bases and J by 1 base, with 14 bases between them. The chain's CDR3 is CARRGGGNTGELFF. The CDR3 DNA is TGCGCCCGCCGAGGGGGGGGGAACACCGGGGAGCTGTTTTTT.

The chain uses TRBV19 and TRBJ2-1; 8 nucleotides line up with TRBD1. Germline CDR1 and CDR2: LNHDA and SQIVND (reference sequence). The CDR3 is 10 amino acids. As DNA, the CDR3 is TGTGCTACTGGGACAGGCGAGCAGTTCTTC. It encodes CATGTGEQFF.

The gene calls are TRBV6-5 and TRBJ2-3, with D perhaps TRBD1 (5 bases). CDR1 and CDR2 from the germline V gene are MNHEY and SVGAGI. CDR3 size: 14 residues. The V and J ends lost 6 bases and 3 bases respectively, with 13 bases between them. CDR3 residues: CASRGQGRTDTQYF. For the CDR3, the DNA is TGTGCCAGCAGAGGGCAGGGAAGGACAGATACGCAGTATTTT.

This clone turned up a few times. This chain links TRBV3-1 (or the pseudogene TRBV3-2) with TRBJ1-1; D is possibly TRBD1 (5 bases). The V end lost 4 bases, the J end lost 6 bases, and 12 bases lay between the germline ends. The CDR3 covers 13 residues. CDR1 and CDR2 from the germline V gene are LGHDT and YNNKEL (reference sequence). This chain's CDR3 is CASSRAGEAEAFF. The CDR3 DNA sequence: TGTGCCAGCAGCCGAGCGGGGGAGGCTGAAGCTTTCTTT.

The chain recombines TRBV19 with TRBJ2-7; 11 bases fit TRBD2. V lost 5 bases to trimming and J lost 1 base; unmatched junction nucleotides: 13. The CDR3 has 18 amino acids. Germline CDR1 reads LNHDA; CDR2 reads SQIVND (reference sequence). The CDR3 is CASSPTRRSGGASYEQYF. In nucleotides, the CDR3 is TGTGCCAGTAGTCCAACCCGCCGTAGCGGGGGGGCTTCCTACGAGCAGTACTTC.

The J gene is TRBJ2-3, the V gene TRBV10-2; 8 bases agree with TRBD1. Germline values: CDR1 WSHSY, CDR2 SAAADI. This CDR3 comprises 15 residues. With V trimmed by 7 bases and J by 4 bases, 10 bases remained unmatched. CDR3 sequence: CASKTGGAQADTQYF. For the CDR3, the DNA is TGCGCCAGCAAAACAGGGGGTGCCCAAGCAGATACGCAGTATTTT.

This clone was found a few times. The chain employs TRBV11-2 and TRBJ1-2, with no clear D. There are 11 residues in the CDR3. V was shortened by 1 base and J by 8 bases, with 5 bases between the two germline ends. Germline values: CDR1 SGHAT, CDR2 FQNNGV. CDR3 region: CASSLVRGYTF. The CDR3 bases are TGTGCCAGCAGCTTAGTGAGAGGCTACACCTTC. The variable domain in full, with the rest retrieved from reference TRBV11-2 and TRBJ1-2, is EAGVAQSPRYKIIEKRQSVAFWCNPISGHATLYWYQQILGQGPKLLIQFQNNGVVDDSQLPKDRFSAERLKGVDSTLKIQPAKLEDSAVYLCASSLVRGYTFGSGTRLTVV.

The table lists this clone with a few counts. This sample also contains other DNA sequences that code for the same CDR3. This rearrangement joins TRBV4-1 to TRBJ1-6, with a weak D call TRBD1 (5 bases). The CDR3 spans 16 residues. Looked up from germline, CDR1 is MGHRA and CDR2 is YSYEKL. Trimming took 0 bases from V and 7 from J, leaving 13 bases between them. The CDR3 region is CASSQDSQGRNSPLHF. In DNA, the CDR3 is TGCGCCAGCAGCCAAGATAGCCAGGGCCGAAATTCACCCCTCCACTTT.

The chain employs TRBV21-1 and TRBJ1-3. TRBV21-1 is designated a pseudogene. There are 17 residues in the CDR3. The CDR3: CASSKDGGARDGNTIYF. The CDR3 DNA reads as TGTGCCAGCAGCAAAGACGGGGGGGCCAGGGACGGAAACACCATATATTTT.

This chain joins TRBV5-1 and TRBJ2-1; TRBD1 matches at 12 bases. Trimming cost V 5 bases and J 5 bases; bases outside gene matches: 11. The germline V gene has CDR1 SGHRS and CDR2 YFSETQ. The length of the CDR3 is 17 residues. CDR3 nucleotide sequence: TGCGCCAGCAGGGGCGGACCGGGACAGGGGGCAGACAATGAGCAGTTCTTC. It yields the protein CASRGGPGQGADNEQFF.

Concerning this clone itself: The identical CDR3 is also encoded by other nucleotide sequences in the sample. V is TRBV19 and J is TRBJ1-2; tentative D call: TRBD1 (5 bases). Germline lookup yields CDR1 LNHDA and CDR2 SQIVND (reference sequence). Trimming cost V 3 bases and J 7 bases, with 9 bases left between them. This CDR3 contains 12 residues. CDR3 residues: CASSIGGSGYTF. The CDR3 coding sequence is TGTGCCAGTAGTATCGGGGGATCTGGCTACACCTTC.

The rearrangement uses TRBV5-5 and TRBJ2-5, with D perhaps matching TRBD2 (7 bases). The CDR3 is 19 residues long. V was trimmed by 5 bases and J by 0 bases, leaving 26 bases between them. CDR1 and CDR2 (germline): SGHKS, YYEKEE (reference sequence). The CDR3 region is CASRSGHGGGPLHQETQYF. In nucleotides, the CDR3 is TGTGCCAGCAGATCGGGTCACGGCGGGGGCCCCCTCCACCAAGAGACCCAGTACTTC.

The chain joins TRBV13 to TRBJ2-7; TRBD1 is a possible D gene (6 bases). This CDR3 contains 14 residues. Germline-derived CDR1 and CDR2 are PRHDT and FYEKMQ (reference sequence). Trimming removed 4 bases from V and 1 base from J, with 11 bases in between. This CDR3 is CASSSYRASYEQYF. The CDR3, as DNA: TGTGCCAGCAGCTCCTACAGGGCTTCCTACGAGCAGTACTTC. Full variable domain (remainder filled in from reference TRBV13 and TRBJ2-7): AAGVIQSPRHLIKEKRETATLKCYPIPRHDTVYWYQQGPGQDPQFLISFYEKMQSDKGSIPDRFSAQQFSDYHSELNMSSLELGDSALYFCASSSYRASYEQYFGPGTRLTVT.

This chain uses TRBV27 with TRBJ1-3; D remains ambiguous. The V and J ends lost 6 bases and 4 bases respectively, with 13 bases between them. Looked up from germline, CDR1 is MNHEY and CDR2 is SMNVEV (reference sequence). This CDR3 spans 14 amino acids. The CDR3 loop reads CASSPHTQGNTIYF. CDR3 bases: TGTGCCAGCAGCCCCCACACACAGGGAAACACCATATATTTT.

The chain employs TRBV16 and TRBJ1-2; weak D call: TRBD1 (5 bases). V shed 2 bases and J shed 3 bases, with 7 bases lying between them. The CDR3 contains 13 residues. CDR1 is KGHSY and CDR2 is FQNENV in the germline V gene. In DNA, the CDR3 is TGTGCCAGCAGCCAAGACAGTTACTATGGCTACACCTTC. Protein sequence: CASSQDSYYGYTF.

The chain is built from TRBV12-3 or TRBV12-4 and TRBJ1-1; D not resolved. The CDR3 covers 11 residues. V dropped 6 bases and J dropped 3 bases, with 5 bases sitting between them. The CDR3 DNA follows: TGTGCCAGCAGGCAGTACACTGAAGCTTTCTTT. This gives the protein CASRQYTEAFF.

The CDR3 spells CASSAGRTLGGYRETQYF. DNA of the CDR3: TGTGCCAGCAGCGCGGGAAGGACGTTGGGGGGATATCGAGAGACCCAGTACTTC. V usage is TRBV9 and J usage is TRBJ2-5; D is perhaps TRBD2 (6 bases). V was shortened by 3 bases and J by 4 bases, with 25 bases between the two germline ends. The germline gives CDR1 SGDLS, CDR2 YYNGEE. This CDR3 spans 18 amino acids.

The rearrangement links TRBV21-1 to TRBJ1-5. TRBV21-1 is noted as a pseudogene. The CDR3 is 16 residues long. DNA for the CDR3: TGTGCCAGCAGCAAAGAAATGGGAGGGAAGGTTCAGCCCCAGCATTTT. This translates into CASSKEMGGKVQPQHF.

The chain joins TRBV5-6 to TRBJ2-3; the D is unclear. The CDR3 spans 12 residues. Germline-derived CDR1 and CDR2 are SGHDT and YYEEEE. Trimming took 4 bases from V and 4 from J, leaving 7 bases between them. The CDR3 loop reads CASSNYPDTQYF. CDR3 DNA: TGTGCCAGCAGCAACTACCCAGATACGCAGTATTTT.

V is TRBV4-1 and J is TRBJ1-6; D uncertain. Germline V gives CDR1 MGHRA, CDR2 YSYEKL. This CDR3 region has 15 residues. Trimming removed 0 bases from V and 7 bases from J, with 10 bases in between. CDR3: CASSQDGRPNSPLHF. DNA for the CDR3: TGCGCCAGCAGCCAAGATGGCAGGCCCAATTCACCCCTCCACTTT.

The V and J genes are TRBV14 and TRBJ1-1; D might be TRBD1 (5 bases). CDR3 size: 17 residues. Trimming took 0 bases from V and 5 from J, leaving 19 bases between them. Germline values: CDR1 SGHDN, CDR2 FVKESK. The CDR3 nucleotides are TGTGCCAGCAGCCAAGAACCCAGGGTATGGAGTGCTACTGAAGCTTTCTTT. This gives the protein CASSQEPRVWSATEAFF.

V is TRBV6-5 and J is TRBJ1-3, with 8 bases fitting TRBD1. Per the germline V gene, CDR1 is MNHEY and CDR2 is SVGAGI. V trimming: 4 bases; J trimming: 7 bases; junction bases outside the gene matches: 3. The CDR3 covers 13 residues. CDR3 in amino acids: CASSFGQGNTIYF. CDR3 nucleotides: TGTGCCAGCAGTTTCGGACAGGGCAACACCATATATTTT.

The chain combines TRBV6-1 with TRBJ1-3; D is ambiguous. The CDR3 sequence is 16 residues long. V lost 3 bases, J lost 0 bases, and 12 bases lay in between. From germline, CDR1 is MNHNS and CDR2 SASEGT. The CDR3 sequence is CASSDWGGSSGNTIYF. CDR3 coding DNA: TGTGCCAGCAGTGATTGGGGAGGTAGCTCTGGAAACACCATATATTTT.